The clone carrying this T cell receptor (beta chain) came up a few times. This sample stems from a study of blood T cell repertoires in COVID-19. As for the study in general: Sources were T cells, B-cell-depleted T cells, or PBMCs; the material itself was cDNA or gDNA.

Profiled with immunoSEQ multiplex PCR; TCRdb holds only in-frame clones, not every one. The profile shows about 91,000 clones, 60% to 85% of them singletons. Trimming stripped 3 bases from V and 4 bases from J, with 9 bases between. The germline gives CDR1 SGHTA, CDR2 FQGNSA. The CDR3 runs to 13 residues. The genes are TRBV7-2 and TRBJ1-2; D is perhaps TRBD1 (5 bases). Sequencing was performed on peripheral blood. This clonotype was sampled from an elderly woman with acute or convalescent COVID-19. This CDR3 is CASSFDRVYGYTF. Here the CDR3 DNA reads TGTGCCAGCAGCTTCGACAGAGTCTATGGCTACACCTTC.